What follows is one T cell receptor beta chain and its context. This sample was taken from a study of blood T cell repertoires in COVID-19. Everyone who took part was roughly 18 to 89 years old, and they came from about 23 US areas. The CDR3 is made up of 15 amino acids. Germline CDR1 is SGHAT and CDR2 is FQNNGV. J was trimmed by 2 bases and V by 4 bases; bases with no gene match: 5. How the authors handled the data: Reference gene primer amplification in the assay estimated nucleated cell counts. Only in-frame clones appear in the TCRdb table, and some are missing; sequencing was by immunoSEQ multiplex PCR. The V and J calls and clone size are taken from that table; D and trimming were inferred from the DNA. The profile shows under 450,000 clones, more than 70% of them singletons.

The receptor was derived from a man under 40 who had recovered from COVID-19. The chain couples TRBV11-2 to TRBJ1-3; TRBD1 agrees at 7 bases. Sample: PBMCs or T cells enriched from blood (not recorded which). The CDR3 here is CASSSIQGAGNTIYF. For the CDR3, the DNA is TGTGCCAGCAGCTCGATCCAGGGGGCTGGAAACACCATATATTTT.